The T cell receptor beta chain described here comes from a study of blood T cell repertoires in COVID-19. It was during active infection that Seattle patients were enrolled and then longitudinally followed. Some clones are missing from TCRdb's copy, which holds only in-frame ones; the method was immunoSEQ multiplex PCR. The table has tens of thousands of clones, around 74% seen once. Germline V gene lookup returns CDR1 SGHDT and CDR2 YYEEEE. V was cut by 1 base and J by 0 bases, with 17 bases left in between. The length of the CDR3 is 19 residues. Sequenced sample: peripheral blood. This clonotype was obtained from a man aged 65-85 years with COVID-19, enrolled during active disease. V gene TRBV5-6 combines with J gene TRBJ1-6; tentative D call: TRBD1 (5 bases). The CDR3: CASSLLAGKGGSYNSPLHF. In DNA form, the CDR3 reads TGTGCCAGCAGCTTGCTGGCAGGGAAAGGTGGCTCCTATAATTCACCCCTCCACTTT. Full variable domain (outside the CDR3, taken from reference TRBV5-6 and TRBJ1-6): DAGVTQSPTHLIKTRGQQVTLRCSPKSGHDTVSWYQQALGQGPQFIFQYYEEEERQRGNFPDRFSGHQFPNYSSELNVNALLLGDSALYLCASSLLAGKGGSYNSPLHFGNGTRLTVT.